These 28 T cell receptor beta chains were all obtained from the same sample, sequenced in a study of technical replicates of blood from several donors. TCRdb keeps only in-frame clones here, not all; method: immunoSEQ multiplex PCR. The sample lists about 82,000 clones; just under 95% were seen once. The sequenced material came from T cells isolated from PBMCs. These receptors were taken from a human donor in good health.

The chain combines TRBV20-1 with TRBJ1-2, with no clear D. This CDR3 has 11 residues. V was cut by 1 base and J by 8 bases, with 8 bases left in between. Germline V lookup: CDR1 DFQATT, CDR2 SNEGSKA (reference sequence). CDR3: CSARASGGYTF. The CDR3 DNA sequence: TGCAGTGCTAGAGCTAGCGGGGGCTACACCTTC.

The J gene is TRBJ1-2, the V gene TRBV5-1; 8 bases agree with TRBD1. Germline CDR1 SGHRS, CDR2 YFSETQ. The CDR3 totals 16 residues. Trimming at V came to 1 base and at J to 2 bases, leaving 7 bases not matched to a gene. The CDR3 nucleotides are TGCGCCAGCAGCTTGCCAGGGGGCCCGATCAACTATGGCTACACCTTC. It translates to CASSLPGGPINYGYTF.

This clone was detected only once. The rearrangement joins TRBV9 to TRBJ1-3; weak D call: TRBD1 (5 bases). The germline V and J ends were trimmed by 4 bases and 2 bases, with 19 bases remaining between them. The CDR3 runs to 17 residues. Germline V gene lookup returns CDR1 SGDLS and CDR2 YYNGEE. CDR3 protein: CASSLSPGRGTGNTIYF. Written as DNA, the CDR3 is TGTGCCAGCAGCCTTTCTCCAGGGCGAGGTACTGGAAACACCATATATTTT.

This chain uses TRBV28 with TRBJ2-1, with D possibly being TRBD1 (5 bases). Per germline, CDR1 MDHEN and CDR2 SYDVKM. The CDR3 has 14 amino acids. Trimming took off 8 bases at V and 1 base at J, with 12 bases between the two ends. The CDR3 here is CASGSGLSYNEQFF. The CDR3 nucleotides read TGTGCCAGCGGGTCAGGGCTGTCCTACAATGAGCAGTTCTTC.

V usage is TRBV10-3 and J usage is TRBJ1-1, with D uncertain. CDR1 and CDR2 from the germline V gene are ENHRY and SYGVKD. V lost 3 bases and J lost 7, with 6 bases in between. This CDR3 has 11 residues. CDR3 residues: CAISEQSEAFF. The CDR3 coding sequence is TGTGCCATCAGTGAACAGAGTGAAGCTTTCTTT.

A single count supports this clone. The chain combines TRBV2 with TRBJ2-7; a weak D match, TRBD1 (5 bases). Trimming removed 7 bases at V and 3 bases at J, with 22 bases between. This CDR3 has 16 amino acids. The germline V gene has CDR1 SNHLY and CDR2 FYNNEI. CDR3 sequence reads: CASTSQPRRTIYEQYF. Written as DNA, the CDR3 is TGTGCCAGCACCTCGCAACCCCGACGGACAATCTACGAGCAGTACTTC.

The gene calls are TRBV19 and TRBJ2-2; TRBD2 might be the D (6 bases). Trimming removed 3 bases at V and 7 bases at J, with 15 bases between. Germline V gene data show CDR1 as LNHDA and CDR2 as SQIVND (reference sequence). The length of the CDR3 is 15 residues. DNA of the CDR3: TGTGCCAGTAGTATTGTCGATGGAGGGTACGGGGAGCTGTTTTTT. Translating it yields CASSIVDGGYGELFF.

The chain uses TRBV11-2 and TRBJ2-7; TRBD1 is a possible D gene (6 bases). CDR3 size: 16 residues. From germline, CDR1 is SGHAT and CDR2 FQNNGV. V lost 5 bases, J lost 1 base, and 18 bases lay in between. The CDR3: CASSQGSGVGSYEQYF. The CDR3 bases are TGTGCCAGCAGCCAAGGGTCAGGGGTCGGGTCCTACGAGCAGTACTTC.

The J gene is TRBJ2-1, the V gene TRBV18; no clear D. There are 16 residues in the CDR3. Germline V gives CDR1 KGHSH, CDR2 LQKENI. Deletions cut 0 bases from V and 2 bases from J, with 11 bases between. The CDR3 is CASSPPASTTYNEQFF. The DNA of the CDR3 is TGTGCCAGCTCACCACCGGCCTCCACGACCTACAATGAGCAGTTCTTC.

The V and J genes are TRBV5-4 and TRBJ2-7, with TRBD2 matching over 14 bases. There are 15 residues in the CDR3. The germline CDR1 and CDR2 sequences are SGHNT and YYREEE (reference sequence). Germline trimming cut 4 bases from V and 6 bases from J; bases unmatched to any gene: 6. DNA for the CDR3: TGTGCCAGCAGCGTGGGACTAGCGGGGGTTCTCGAGCAGTACTTC. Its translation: CASSVGLAGVLEQYF.

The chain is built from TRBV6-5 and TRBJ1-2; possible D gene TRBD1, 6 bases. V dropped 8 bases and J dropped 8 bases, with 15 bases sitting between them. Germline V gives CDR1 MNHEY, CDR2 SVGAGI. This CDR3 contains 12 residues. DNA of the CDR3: TGTGCCAGCTTCACAGGGACGGGAGGCTACACCTTC. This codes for CASFTGTGGYTF.

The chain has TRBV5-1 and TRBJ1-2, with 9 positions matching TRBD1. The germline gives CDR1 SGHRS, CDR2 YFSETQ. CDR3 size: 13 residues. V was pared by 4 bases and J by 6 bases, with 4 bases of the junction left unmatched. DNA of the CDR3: TGCGCCAGCAGCCGGGGACAGGGAGATGGCTACACCTTC. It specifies CASSRGQGDGYTF.

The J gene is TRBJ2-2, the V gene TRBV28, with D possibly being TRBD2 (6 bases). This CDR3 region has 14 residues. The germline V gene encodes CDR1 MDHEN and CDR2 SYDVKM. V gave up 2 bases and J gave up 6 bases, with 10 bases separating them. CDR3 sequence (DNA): TGTGCCAGCAGTTTAGGGGGGAGCGCCGGGGAGCTGTTTTTT. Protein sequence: CASSLGGSAGELFF.

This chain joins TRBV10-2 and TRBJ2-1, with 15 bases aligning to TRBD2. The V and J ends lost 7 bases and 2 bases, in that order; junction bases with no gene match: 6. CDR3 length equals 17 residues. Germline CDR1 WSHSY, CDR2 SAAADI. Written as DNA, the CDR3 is TGCGCCAGCACCCTAGGGACTAGCGGGGGGCCCTACAATGAGCAGTTCTTC. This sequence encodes CASTLGTSGGPYNEQFF.

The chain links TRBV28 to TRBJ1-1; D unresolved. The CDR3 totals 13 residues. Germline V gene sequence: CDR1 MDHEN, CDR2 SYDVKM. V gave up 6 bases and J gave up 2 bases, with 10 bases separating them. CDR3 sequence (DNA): TGTGCCAGCAGCCTAACGTATAACACTGAAGCTTTCTTT. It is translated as CASSLTYNTEAFF.

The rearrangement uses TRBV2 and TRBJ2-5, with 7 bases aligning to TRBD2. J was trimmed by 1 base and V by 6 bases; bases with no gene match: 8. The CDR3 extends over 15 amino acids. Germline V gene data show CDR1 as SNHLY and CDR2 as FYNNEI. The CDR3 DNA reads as TGTGCCAGCAGGACGACGGGGGGACCCCAAGAGACCCAGTACTTC. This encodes CASRTTGGPQETQYF. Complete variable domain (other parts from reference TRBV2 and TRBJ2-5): EPEVTQTPSHQVTQMGQEVILRCVPISNHLYFYWYRQILGQKVEFLVSFYNNEISEKSEIFDDQFSVERPDGSNFTLKIRSTKLEDSAMYFCASRTTGGPQETQYFGPGTRLLVL.

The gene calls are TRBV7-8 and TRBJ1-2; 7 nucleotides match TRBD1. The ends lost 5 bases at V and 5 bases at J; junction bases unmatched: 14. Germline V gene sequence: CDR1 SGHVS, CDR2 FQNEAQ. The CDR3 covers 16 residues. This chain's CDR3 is CASSAASPGQNYGYTF. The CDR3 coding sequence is TGTGCCAGCAGCGCAGCCTCTCCGGGACAGAATTATGGCTACACCTTC.

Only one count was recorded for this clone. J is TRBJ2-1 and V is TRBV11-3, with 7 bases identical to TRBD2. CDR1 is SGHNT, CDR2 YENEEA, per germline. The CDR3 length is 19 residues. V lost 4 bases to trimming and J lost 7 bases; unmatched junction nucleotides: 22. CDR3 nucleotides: TGTGCCAGCAGCTCTTACAAGGCTAGCGGACCCGACGGGTCTAATGAGCAGTTCTTC. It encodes CASSSYKASGPDGSNEQFF.

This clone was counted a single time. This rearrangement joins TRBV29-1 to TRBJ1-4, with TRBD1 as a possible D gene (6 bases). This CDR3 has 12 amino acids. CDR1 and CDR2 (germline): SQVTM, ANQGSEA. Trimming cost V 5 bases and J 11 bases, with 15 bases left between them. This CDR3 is CSVPGRTEKLFF. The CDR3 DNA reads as TGCAGCGTTCCCGGCCGGACAGAGAAACTGTTTTTT.

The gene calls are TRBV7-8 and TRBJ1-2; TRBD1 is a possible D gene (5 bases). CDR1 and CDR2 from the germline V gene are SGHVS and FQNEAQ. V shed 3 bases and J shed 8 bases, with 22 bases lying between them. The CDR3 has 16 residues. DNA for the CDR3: TGTGCCAGCAGCTTTCGGGGGAGTCAGGATCCCGGGGGCTACACCTTC. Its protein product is CASSFRGSQDPGGYTF.

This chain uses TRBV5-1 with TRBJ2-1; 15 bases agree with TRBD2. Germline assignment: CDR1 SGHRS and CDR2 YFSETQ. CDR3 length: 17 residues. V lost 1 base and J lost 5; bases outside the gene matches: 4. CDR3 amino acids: CASSLTGTSGGNNEQFF. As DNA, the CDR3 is TGCGCCAGCAGCTTGACTGGGACTAGCGGGGGGAACAATGAGCAGTTCTTC.

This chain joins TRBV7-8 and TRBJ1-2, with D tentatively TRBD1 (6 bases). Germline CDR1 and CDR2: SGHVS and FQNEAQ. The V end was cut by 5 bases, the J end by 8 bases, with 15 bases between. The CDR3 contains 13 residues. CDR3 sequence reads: CASSNRAGAGYTF. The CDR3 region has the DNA TGTGCCAGCAGCAACAGGGCGGGGGCCGGCTACACCTTC.

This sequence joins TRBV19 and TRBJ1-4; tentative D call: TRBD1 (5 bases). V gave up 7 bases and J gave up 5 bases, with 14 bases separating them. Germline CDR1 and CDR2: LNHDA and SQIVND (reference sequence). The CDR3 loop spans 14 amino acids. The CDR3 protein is CASKKQDGNEKLFF. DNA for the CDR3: TGTGCCAGTAAGAAACAGGATGGGAATGAAAAACTGTTTTTT.

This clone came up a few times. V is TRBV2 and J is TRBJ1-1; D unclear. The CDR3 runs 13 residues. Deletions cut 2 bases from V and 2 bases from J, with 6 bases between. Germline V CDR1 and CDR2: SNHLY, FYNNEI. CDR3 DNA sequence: TGTGCCAGCAGTGAAACGAGAAACACTGAAGCTTTCTTT. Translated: CASSETRNTEAFF.

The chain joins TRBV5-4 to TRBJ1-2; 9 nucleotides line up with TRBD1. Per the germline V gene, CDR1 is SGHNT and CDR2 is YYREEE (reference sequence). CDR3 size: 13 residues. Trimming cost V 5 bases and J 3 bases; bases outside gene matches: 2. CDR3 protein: CASRRDRDYGYTF. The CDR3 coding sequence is TGTGCCAGCAGAAGGGACAGGGACTATGGCTACACCTTC.

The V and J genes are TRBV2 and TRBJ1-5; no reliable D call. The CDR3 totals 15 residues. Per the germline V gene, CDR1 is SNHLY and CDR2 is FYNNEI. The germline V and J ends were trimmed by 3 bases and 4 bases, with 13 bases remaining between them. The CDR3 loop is CASSDARGSNQPQHF. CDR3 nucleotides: TGTGCCAGCAGTGACGCAAGAGGGTCTAATCAGCCCCAGCATTTT.

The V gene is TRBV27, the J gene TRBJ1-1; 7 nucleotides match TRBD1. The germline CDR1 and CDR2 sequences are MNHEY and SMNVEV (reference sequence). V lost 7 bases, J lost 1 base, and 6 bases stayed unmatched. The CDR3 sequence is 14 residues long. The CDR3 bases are TGTGCCAGCAAAATAGACAGGGCGAACACTGAAGCTTTCTTT. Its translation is CASKIDRANTEAFF.

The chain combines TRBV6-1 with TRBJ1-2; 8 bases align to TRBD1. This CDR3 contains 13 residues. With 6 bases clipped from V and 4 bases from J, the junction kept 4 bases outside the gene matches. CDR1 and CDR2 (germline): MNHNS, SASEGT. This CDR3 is CASRGQDLYGYTF. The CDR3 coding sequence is TGTGCCAGCAGGGGACAGGACCTCTATGGCTACACCTTC.